These 16 T cell receptor beta chains came from one sample sequenced in a study of cytomegalovirus exposure and HLA in healthy donors. Amplification used 60 Vbeta primers and 13 Jbeta primers. Measured with immunoSEQ multiplex PCR; TCRdb has only the in-frame clones, and not every one. Found here are about 98,000 clones, more than 60% of them singletons; the top ten hold 7% to 10%. Sequenced input: PBMCs. The source of these receptors is a human donor in good health.

This clone was observed a few times. The gene calls are TRBV5-1 and TRBJ2-1, with 10 bases lining up with TRBD2. This CDR3 is built from 14 residues. V lost 6 bases to trimming and J lost 5 bases; unmatched junction nucleotides: 5. Germline CDR1 SGHRS, CDR2 YFSETQ. Written as DNA, the CDR3 is TGCGCCAGCACCAGACTAGCGGGTCACAATGAGCAGTTCTTC. It specifies CASTRLAGHNEQFF.

The V call is TRBV7-9, the J call TRBJ1-2; 7 bases match TRBD1. J lost 4 bases, V lost 5 bases, and 10 bases had no gene match. Germline V gives CDR1 SEHNR, CDR2 FQNEAQ (reference sequence). The CDR3 is 15 amino acids. CDR3 sequence: CASSLSTGIGYGYTF. The DNA for the CDR3 is TGTGCCAGCAGCCTTTCGACAGGGATCGGCTATGGCTACACCTTC. Full variable domain (missing parts from reference TRBV7-9 and TRBJ1-2): DTGVSQNPRHKITKRGQNVTFRCDPISEHNRLYWYRQTLGQGPEFLTYFQNEAQLEKSRLLSDRFSAERPKGSFSTLEIQRTEQGDSAMYLCASSLSTGIGYGYTFGSGTRLTVV.

The chain couples TRBV4-3 to TRBJ2-2; the D gene is possibly TRBD2 (6 bases). CDR3 length equals 14 residues. The V end was cut by 1 base, the J end by 3 bases, with 6 bases between. Germline V lookup: CDR1 LGHNA, CDR2 YSLEER. The CDR3 bases are TGCGCCAGCAGCCAAGGGGACTACACCGGGGAGCTGTTTTTT. It yields the protein CASSQGDYTGELFF.

The chain carries TRBV18 and TRBJ1-5; weak D call: TRBD1 (6 bases). Germline V gives CDR1 KGHSH, CDR2 LQKENI. CDR3 length: 13 residues. With 5 bases removed from V and 5 bases from J, the gap between germline ends came to 10 bases. The CDR3 region is CASSSRQDQPQHF. The CDR3 nucleotides are TGTGCCAGCTCATCGAGACAGGATCAGCCCCAGCATTTT.

This clone was found a few times. The genes are TRBV4-3 and TRBJ1-4; D not certain. V gave up 1 base and J gave up 7 bases, with 10 bases separating them. Germline V gene sequence: CDR1 LGHNA, CDR2 YSLEER. The CDR3 has 14 residues. This CDR3 reads CASSQVQAGEKLFF. The CDR3 DNA sequence: TGCGCCAGCAGCCAAGTCCAGGCTGGTGAAAAACTGTTTTTT.

CDR3 coding DNA: TGTGCCAGCAGTTACTCGGTAGGACAGGGATCCCACGAGCAGTACTTC. Its protein is CASSYSVGQGSHEQYF. The rearrangement links TRBV6-5 to TRBJ2-7; 8 nucleotides match TRBD1. CDR1 and CDR2 from the germline V gene are MNHEY and SVGAGI. Losses at the gene ends were 0 bases for V and 5 bases for J; bases not matched to a gene: 9. This CDR3 comprises 16 residues.

A few counts support this clone. J is TRBJ2-2 and V is TRBV9; 9 bases are a match to TRBD2. This CDR3 has 16 amino acids. Germline CDR1 reads SGDLS; CDR2 reads YYNGEE. With V trimmed by 0 bases and J by 4 bases, 4 bases remained unmatched. As DNA, the CDR3 is TGTGCCAGCAGCGTAGGTAGTAGCGGGAGCACCGGGGAGCTGTTTTTT. It yields the protein CASSVGSSGSTGELFF.

In this sample, this clone turned up once. This sequence joins TRBV7-2 and TRBJ2-7, with 10 bases fitting TRBD2. The CDR3 is 16 amino acids. Germline loops: CDR1 SGHTA, CDR2 FQGNSA. Trimming removed 5 bases from V and 6 bases from J; junction bases left unmatched: 13. CDR3 sequence: CASSARTSGQSGEQYF. The CDR3, as DNA: TGTGCCAGCAGCGCCCGGACTAGCGGACAGTCGGGCGAGCAGTACTTC.

This clone came up a few times. CDR3 residues: CASSFSPGQGSYEQYF. The CDR3 bases are TGCGCCAGCAGCTTTTCCCCGGGACAGGGTTCCTACGAGCAGTACTTC. The rearrangement links TRBV5-1 to TRBJ2-7; 9 nucleotides line up with TRBD1. V lost 2 bases and J lost 1; bases outside the gene matches: 7. CDR3 size: 16 residues. Germline V lookup: CDR1 SGHRS, CDR2 YFSETQ.

CDR3 coding DNA: TGTGCCAGCAGCTTGGCCCGTGACACCGGTCGGGGTGGCTACACCTTC. It is translated as CASSLARDTGRGGYTF. The genes are TRBV5-6 and TRBJ1-2; D uncertain. The CDR3 has 16 amino acids. Germline loops: CDR1 SGHDT, CDR2 YYEEEE. Between the trimmed V and J ends, which lost 0 bases and 7 bases, there was a span of 19 bases.

The rearrangement uses TRBV18 and TRBJ2-5, with D possibly TRBD2 on 5 matching bases. Per germline, CDR1 KGHSH and CDR2 LQKENI. The CDR3 covers 15 residues. V was cut by 2 bases and J by 11 bases, with 21 bases left in between. CDR3 sequence (DNA): TGTGCCAGCTCACCATTCGGTCAGAGGGCCGGGGAGCAGTACTTC. It is translated as CASSPFGQRAGEQYF.

V and J are TRBV2 and TRBJ2-1; 7 bases agree with TRBD1. Germline loops: CDR1 SNHLY, CDR2 FYNNEI. This CDR3 spans 13 amino acids. The V segment lost 6 bases and the J segment 6 bases; nucleotides outside the gene matches: 5. CDR3 sequence: CASRRGGFNEQFF. The CDR3 DNA reads TGTGCCAGCAGAAGAGGGGGCTTCAATGAGCAGTTCTTC.

The V and J genes are TRBV7-9 and TRBJ2-7, with D perhaps matching TRBD2 (5 bases). The CDR3 runs 14 residues. Trimming removed 7 bases from V and 0 bases from J, with 13 bases in between. Germline V CDR1 and CDR2: SEHNR, FQNEAQ (reference sequence). The DNA of the CDR3 is TGTGCCAGCACCACCAGCGGAGCCTCCTACGAGCAGTACTTC. As protein: CASTTSGASYEQYF. Complete variable domain (other parts from reference TRBV7-9 and TRBJ2-7): DTGVSQNPRHKITKRGQNVTFRCDPISEHNRLYWYRQTLGQGPEFLTYFQNEAQLEKSRLLSDRFSAERPKGSFSTLEIQRTEQGDSAMYLCASTTSGASYEQYFGPGTRLTVT.

The V gene is TRBV6-1, the J gene TRBJ1-2; 7 nucleotides line up with TRBD1. Germline CDR1 and CDR2: MNHNS and SASEGT. The V and J ends lost 6 bases and 6 bases, in that order; junction bases with no gene match: 10. The CDR3 runs to 14 residues. CDR3 loop: CASRRQGVINGYTF. In nucleotides, the CDR3 is TGTGCCAGCAGGCGACAGGGCGTAATTAATGGCTACACCTTC.

This clone was detected once. CDR3 nucleotides: TGCGCCAGCAGCCTGGGAGCACAGGGGTTGAACACTGAAGCTTTCTTT. Its translation is CASSLGAQGLNTEAFF. The rearrangement uses TRBV5-1 and TRBJ1-1; 7 nucleotides match TRBD1. V trimming: 4 bases; J trimming: 0 bases; junction bases outside the gene matches: 9. CDR3 size: 16 residues. Germline values: CDR1 SGHRS, CDR2 YFSETQ. Full variable domain (remainder filled in from reference TRBV5-1 and TRBJ1-1): KAGVTQTPRYLIKTRGQQVTLSCSPISGHRSVSWYQQTPGQGLQFLFEYFSETQRNKGNFPGRFSGRQFSNSRSEMNVSTLELGDSALYLCASSLGAQGLNTEAFFGQGTRLTVV.

The chain uses TRBV5-1 and TRBJ2-7; TRBD1 aligns across 9 bases. This CDR3 is built from 13 residues. Germline CDR1 and CDR2: SGHRS and YFSETQ. V lost 4 bases and J lost 13; bases outside the gene matches: 12. In DNA form, the CDR3 reads TGCGCCAGCAGCCCGCTCTTCCGGGACAGGGCTTACTTC. It codes for CASSPLFRDRAYF.